This TCR beta chain derives from a study of blood T cell repertoires in COVID-19. Study information: Material from acute and convalescent COVID-19 was sourced from the United States, Italy and Spain.

As processed by the authors: Amplification from reference gene primers served as the basis for estimated nucleated cell counts. The method was immunoSEQ multiplex PCR; TCRdb's version includes in-frame clones alone and lacks a portion of them. V and J calls and clone size are copied from that table; D and trimming were computed from the DNA. The sample lists 350,000 to 400,000 clones; approximately 91% were seen once. This study enrolled people aged roughly 18 to 90 from about 24 US geographic areas. Membership in each cohort depended on participant-reported clinical history. Germline-derived CDR1 and CDR2 are SGHVS and FNYEAQ. V was shortened by 3 bases and J by 9 bases, with 15 bases between the two germline ends. The CDR3 runs 15 residues.

The sequenced sample consisted of PBMCs or T cells enriched from blood (not recorded which). The V call is TRBV7-6, the J call TRBJ1-6, with a possible D match to TRBD1 (5 bases). The clonotype originates from a middle-aged woman who had been exposed to COVID-19. The CDR3 region is CASSFMGRDGSPLHF. CDR3 nucleotide sequence: TGTGCCAGCAGCTTCATGGGCAGGGATGGTTCACCCCTCCACTTT.